These T cell receptor beta chains were read from a single sample in a study of T cell repertoires in cytomegalovirus infection. TCRdb redid the calling of the reads with MiXCR, one entry per CDR3 protein. Of fewer than 1,000,000 distinct CDR3 sequences listed, roughly 31% were seen once; the top ten hold roughly an eighth. Their specific antigens are unknown. This material consisted of cultured CD8+ T cells from PBMCs, taken from culture after CMV antigen stimulation. These receptors all stem from a human donor in good health (CMV status not recorded). Some clones in this sample may be carry-over from other donors' samples. Each CDR3 is given with its conserved first and last residue. Each record gives: J gene, D gene, V gene, CDR3 protein. A D gene is named only where the DNA matches it firmly.

TRBJ2-1 | - | TRBV19 | CASSISPLNEQFF
TRBJ2-7 | - | TRBV5-4 | CASSSTSEQYF
TRBJ1-1 | - | TRBV6-1 | CASSKFDRKDMDTEAFF
TRBJ2-5 | TRBD2 | TRBV7-6 | CASSDGAGGAGTQYF
TRBJ1-1 | - | TRBV2 | CASVGKNTFGTEAFF
TRBJ2-5 | - | TRBV7-6 | CASSLRGNGETQYF
TRBJ1-1 | - | TRBV12-3/TRBV12-4 | CASTITQGQTEAFF
TRBJ2-1 | TRBD2 | TRBV9 | CASSVEGSGGSSYNEQFF
TRBJ2-3 | - | TRBV27 | CASRFTSTDTQYF
TRBJ2-3 | TRBD2 | TRBV6-2/TRBV6-3 | CASSYGLAGMDTQYF
TRBJ1-4 | TRBD1 | TRBV7-6 | CASSLATGDEKLFF
TRBJ1-2 | TRBD1 | TRBV6-5 | CASSTGGGGQAHYGYTF
TRBJ2-5 | TRBD2 | TRBV28 | CASSLKFASGQETQYF
TRBJ2-1 | - | TRBV12-3/TRBV12-4 | CASSLVSHNEQFF
TRBJ1-2 | - | TRBV7-9 | CASSLAASESNYGYTF
TRBJ1-4 | - | TRBV7-9 | CASSVQGSKLFF
TRBJ1-5 | - | TRBV7-2 | CASSLWTDSNQPQHF